This T cell receptor (beta chain) stems from a study of shared clonotypes between healthy human individuals. Overall study results and limits: Among donors, sharing of clonotypes was expected to be affected by sequencing depth. Naive CD4 clonotypes overlapped across a handful of donors at roughly 5%. Compared with memory subsets, naive subsets generally had larger estimated richness. Non-shared clonotypes had lower generation probabilities than clonotypes shared by all four sorted-subset donors.

CD8 cells classed as naive were CD45RO-negative and positively selected for CCR7, excluding terminally differentiated effector memory CD45RA+ cells. This clone was detected only once. Its antigen is undetermined. Some clones are missing from TCRdb's copy, which holds only in-frame ones; the method was immunoSEQ multiplex PCR. This repertoire shows more than 500,000 clones, 85% to 95% found once; its top ten account for over 0.1%. The specimen sequenced was naive CD8+ T cells sorted from blood. The TCR originated in a woman between 25 and 40 years old in good health.

The CDR3, as DNA: TGTGCCAGCAGCAGCTTAGCAGGGCAGTACTTC. Translation: CASSSLAGQYF. The chain links TRBV5-8 to TRBJ2-7; D is unresolved. V was pared by 4 bases and J by 9 bases, with 11 bases between. The CDR3 consists of 11 residues. Germline-derived CDR1 and CDR2 are SGHTS and YDEGEE.